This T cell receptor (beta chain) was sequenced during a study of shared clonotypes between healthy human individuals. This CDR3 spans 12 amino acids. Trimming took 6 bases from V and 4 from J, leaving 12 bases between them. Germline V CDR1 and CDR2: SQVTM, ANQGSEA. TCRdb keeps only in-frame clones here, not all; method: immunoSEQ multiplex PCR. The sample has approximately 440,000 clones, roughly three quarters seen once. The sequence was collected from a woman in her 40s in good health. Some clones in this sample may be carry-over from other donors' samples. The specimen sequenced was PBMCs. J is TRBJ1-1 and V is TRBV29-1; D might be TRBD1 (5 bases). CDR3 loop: CSVDGGGTEAFF. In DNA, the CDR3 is TGCAGCGTGGATGGGGGGGGCACTGAAGCTTTCTTT.